The T cell receptor beta chain described here comes from a study of regulatory T cells in long-lasting Graves disease. This CDR3 contains 15 residues. CDR1 and CDR2 (germline): SGHAT, FQNNGV. The V end was cut by 3 bases, the J end by 1 base, with 12 bases between. Time point indicated: newly diagnosed GD, antithyroid drugs for less than 3 months. PBMCs were the source of the RNA used for TCR sequencing. Points from the study as a whole: Under persistent disease, TRBV28, TRBJ1-2 and TRBJ2-5 were used preferentially.

At least ten counts were recorded for this clonotype. The antigen remains undetermined. Assembly of TCR beta libraries relied on iRepertoire HTBI primers together with Arm-PCR of CDR3 regions. A single record per CDR3 protein comes from TCRdb applying MiXCR to the multiplex PCR reads. The sample consists of 350,000 to 450,000 distinct CDR3 sequences, 15% of them appearing once. These sequences were also reported in another study, on T cells in Graves' hyperthyroidism and ophthalmopathy. This second study notes: Orbital computed tomography, thyroid ultrasound, serum thyroxine and TRAb, and clinical symptoms together informed the diagnoses. Before onset, by a median of about seven months, the model predicted ophthalmopathy.

This material consisted of peripheral blood mononuclear cells (PBMCs), taken at new diagnosis, from a patient treated with antithyroid drugs. This chain links TRBV11-2 with TRBJ1-1, with TRBD1 as a possible D gene (5 bases). This TCR was sampled from a middle-aged woman with Graves disease. The chain's CDR3 is CASSFARGGNTEAFF. CDR3 DNA sequence: TGTGCCAGCAGCTTCGCCCGGGGGGGGAACACTGAAGCTTTCTTT.